This T cell receptor beta chain was sequenced during a study of blood T cells in healthy people across ages. General study results and limits: Versus aged donors, long-lived donors had higher diversity and more naive CD4+ cells.

As to this clonotype: What it recognizes is unknown. The junction differs from germline at one of its ends, possibly a read error.

This CDR3 has 16 residues. Germline V gene sequence: CDR1 SGHTA, CDR2 FQGTGA. A second PCR, run for about 7 to 11 cycles, used a sample-barcoded 5' primer plus a J-beta primer mix. Each CDR3 protein gets one entry after TCRdb re-called the 5' RACE reads with MiXCR. The sample lists about 1.1 million distinct CDR3 sequences, 35% to 40% occurring once. The clonotype originates from a man between 18 and 29 years old in good health. Sequenced: blood. The V gene is TRBV7-3, the J gene TRBJ1-2; the match to TRBD1 covers 9 bases. CDR3 nucleotide sequence: TGTACCAGCAGCAAACAACAGGGGGCGGTTAGCTATGGCTACACCTTC. Its translation is CTSSKQQGAVSYGYTF.